The 12 T cell receptor beta chains presented below share a single source sample, sequenced in a study of human T cells and chemical hapten exposure. Indicated time point: pre-sensitization, week 0. Treatment specified: therapeutic diphenylcyclopropenone sensitization with weekly scalp DPC. TCRdb redid the calling of the RACE reads with MiXCR, one entry per CDR3 protein. This sample has some 70,000 distinct CDR3 sequences, with 10% to 11% found just once. The sequencing used whole blood, collected in connection with sensitization to the hapten diphenylcyclopropenone (DPC). These receptors were taken from a woman between 45 and 65 years old with alopecia areata. Some clones in this sample may be carry-over from other donors' samples.

The chain links TRBV7-2 to TRBJ2-5; possible D gene TRBD1, 5 bases. Germline V gene data show CDR1 as SGHTA and CDR2 as FQGNSA. V shed 2 bases and J shed 4 bases, with 11 bases lying between them. The CDR3 length is 14 residues. Here the CDR3 reads CASSLLGQAETQYF. The CDR3 nucleotides are TGTGCCAGCAGCTTATTGGGGCAGGCAGAGACCCAGTACTTC.

This rearrangement joins TRBV3-1 to TRBJ2-1; D uncertain. Germline assignment: CDR1 LGHDT and CDR2 YNNKEL (reference sequence). This CDR3 is 11 amino acids long. Trimming shortened V by 2 bases and J by 7 bases, and 3 bases separated the two germline ends. The CDR3 bases are TGTGCCAGCAGCCAAACGAATGAGCAGTTCTTC. The encoded protein is CASSQTNEQFF.

This clonotype was seen at least ten times. The chain employs TRBV15 and TRBJ2-4; D unclear. This CDR3 has 15 amino acids. CDR1 LNHNV and CDR2 YYDKDF come from the germline V gene (reference sequence). V dropped 0 bases and J dropped 0 bases, with 6 bases sitting between them. CDR3: CATSRDSLAKNIQYF. CDR3 nucleotides: TGTGCCACCAGCAGAGATTCACTAGCCAAAAACATTCAGTACTTC.

This clonotype was seen ten or more times. J is TRBJ1-1 and V is TRBV7-9, with D perhaps TRBD1 (5 bases). This CDR3 comprises 13 residues. Germline-derived CDR1 and CDR2 are SEHNR and FQNEAQ (reference sequence). The germline V and J ends were trimmed by 5 bases and 3 bases, with 10 bases remaining between them. The DNA of the CDR3 is TGTGCCAGCAGCAACGAGGGGTACACTGAAGCTTTCTTT. This gives the protein CASSNEGYTEAFF.

V is TRBV19 and J is TRBJ2-3, with TRBD2 identical over 8 bases. The CDR3 consists of 16 residues. The germline gives CDR1 LNHDA, CDR2 SQIVND (reference sequence). Unmatched junction bases numbered 16, after V lost 8 bases and J lost 6 bases. The CDR3 loop reads CASALTSGGVLDTQYF. Written as DNA, the CDR3 is TGTGCCAGTGCCTTGACCAGCGGGGGAGTCTTGGATACGCAGTATTTT.

This clonotype has just a few counts. The J gene is TRBJ2-1, the V gene TRBV20-1; D is perhaps TRBD2 (5 bases). The CDR3 loop spans 16 amino acids. In germline, CDR1 is DFQATT, CDR2 SNEGSKA (reference sequence). The ends were cut back, 6 bases at V and 0 bases at J, with 18 bases in the middle. CDR3 DNA sequence: TGCAGTGCGAGGAAACCGAGCGGCCACTCCTACAATGAGCAGTTCTTC. Translated, it gives CSARKPSGHSYNEQFF.

The rearrangement joins TRBV4-1 to TRBJ2-7, with 9 nucleotides matching TRBD1. This CDR3 region has 18 residues. Germline CDR1 is MGHRA and CDR2 is YSYEKL. J lost 5 bases, V lost 1 base, and 15 bases had no gene match. For the CDR3, the DNA is TGCGCCAGCAGCCAAGGCCTCCTCCTGGACAGGGGTCGCGACGAGCAGTACTTC. Protein product: CASSQGLLLDRGRDEQYF.

This clonotype showed up just a few times. This rearrangement joins TRBV7-2 to TRBJ1-2, with 7 bases that match TRBD1. V lost 4 bases, J lost 5 bases, and 4 bases stayed unmatched. This CDR3 spans 13 amino acids. Germline loops: CDR1 SGHTA, CDR2 FQGNSA. Written as DNA, the CDR3 is TGTGCCAGCAGCTCCGGGACAGATTATGGCTACACCTTC. Its protein is CASSSGTDYGYTF. Full variable domain (missing parts from reference TRBV7-2 and TRBJ1-2): GAGVSQSPSNKVTEKGKDVELRCDPISGHTALYWYRQSLGQGLEFLIYFQGNSAPDKSGLPSDRFSAERTGGSVSTLTIQRTQQEDSAVYLCASSSGTDYGYTFGSGTRLTVV.

This clonotype turned up a few times. The CDR3, as DNA: TGTGCCACCAGCAGAGATAGCGGGCTGGATGAGCAGTTCTTC. Protein sequence: CATSRDSGLDEQFF. This sequence joins TRBV15 and TRBJ2-1; 7 bases align to TRBD2. The CDR3 spans 14 residues. Germline-derived CDR1 and CDR2 are LNHNV and YYDKDF (reference sequence). Trimming cost V 0 bases and J 8 bases; bases outside gene matches: 4.

This CDR3 reads CASSSPGQVTQETQYF. Here the CDR3 DNA reads TGTGCCAGCAGCTCGCCGGGACAGGTAACGCAAGAGACCCAGTACTTC. The chain joins TRBV7-9 to TRBJ2-5; the match to TRBD1 covers 8 bases. Germline lookup yields CDR1 SEHNR and CDR2 FQNEAQ (reference sequence). This CDR3 has 16 amino acids. J lost 2 bases, V lost 4 bases, and 9 bases had no gene match.

There are a few counts of this clonotype. V is TRBV27 and J is TRBJ2-1, with 9 bases lining up with TRBD1. This CDR3 has 19 amino acids. J gave up 11 bases and V 5 bases, and 25 bases lay outside the gene matches. Germline values: CDR1 MNHEY, CDR2 SMNVEV (reference sequence). The CDR3 is CASSPKTGGAVSGLGKQFF. The CDR3 DNA reads TGTGCCAGCAGTCCAAAAACAGGGGGCGCGGTGAGTGGGCTAGGCAAGCAGTTCTTC.

The chain is built from TRBV7-3 and TRBJ2-3; no clear D gene. Per germline, CDR1 SGHTA and CDR2 FQGTGA. This CDR3 has 15 amino acids. Trimming left V 0 bases short and J 4 bases short, with 11 bases between. The CDR3 here is CASSLTSSPADTQYF. The CDR3 DNA sequence: TGTGCCAGCAGCTTAACTAGCAGCCCCGCAGATACGCAGTATTTT.